These 5 T cell receptor beta chains came from one sample sequenced in a study of cytomegalovirus exposure and HLA in healthy donors. Vbeta (60) and Jbeta (13) primers were used in the PCR. The data were produced by immunoSEQ multiplex PCR, yet TCRdb's version contains in-frame clones alone and is incomplete. Among 270,000 or so clones, roughly 85% were seen once, and the ten largest hold roughly 4%. Sequences were obtained from PBMCs. These receptors originate from a man aged 40-55 years in good health and CMV-seropositive.

The chain joins TRBV18 to TRBJ2-7, with TRBD1 matching 11 bases. The germline V gene has CDR1 KGHSH and CDR2 LQKENI. The CDR3 consists of 15 residues. V was pared by 3 bases and J by 5 bases, with 6 bases of the junction left unmatched. As DNA, the CDR3 is TGTGCCAGCTCACCGAAGGACAGGGGGCGCGACGAGCAGTACTTC. It specifies CASSPKDRGRDEQYF.

The genes are TRBV11-1 and TRBJ1-1; D call uncertain. The CDR3 length is 13 residues. Trimming removed 6 bases at V and 4 bases at J, with 12 bases between. CDR1 and CDR2 from the germline V gene are SGHAT and FQDESV (reference sequence). For the CDR3, the DNA is TGTGCCAGCAGTTATGACATACCCACTGAAGCTTTCTTT. Protein product: CASSYDIPTEAFF.

This clone was detected only a few times. The rearrangement links TRBV29-1 to TRBJ2-7, with D perhaps matching TRBD1 (6 bases). Germline lookup yields CDR1 SQVTM and CDR2 ANQGSEA. Trimming stripped 3 bases from V and 4 bases from J, with 16 bases between. CDR3 length: 14 residues. DNA of the CDR3: TGCAGCGTTGACGGGCCAGGGGTAGGGTACGAGCAGTACTTC. It is translated as CSVDGPGVGYEQYF.

The V gene is TRBV6-1, the J gene TRBJ1-2; no clear D gene. V dropped 7 bases and J dropped 1 base, with 7 bases sitting between them. The CDR3 has 12 residues. In germline, CDR1 is MNHNS, CDR2 SASEGT. In nucleotides, the CDR3 is TGTGCCAGCAAAGACTATAACTATGGCTACACCTTC. It translates to CASKDYNYGYTF.

The chain joins TRBV15 to TRBJ1-2; D is unresolved. This CDR3 spans 14 amino acids. Trimming took off 0 bases at V and 7 bases at J, with 12 bases between the two ends. Germline CDR1 is LNHNV and CDR2 is YYDKDF (reference sequence). CDR3 in DNA: TGTGCCACCAGCAGAGATGAGGTGGTCTCTGGCTACACCTTC. The encoded protein is CATSRDEVVSGYTF.